This entry lists 8 T cell receptor beta chains sequenced from one sample in a study of T cell repertoires in cytomegalovirus infection. Using its own MiXCR run on the reads, TCRdb lists one record per CDR3 protein. The sample holds 100,000 or so distinct CDR3 sequences; 23% are singletons and the top ten take roughly two fifths. The sequencing sample was made of CD8+ T cells from PBMCs. The receptors were sampled from a human donor in good health (CMV status not recorded). Some clones in this sample may be carry-over from other donors' samples.

In this sample, this clonotype turned up a few times. The V gene is TRBV28, the J gene TRBJ2-5; 10 nucleotides line up with TRBD2. Trimming took 3 bases from V and 2 from J; bases not matched to a gene: 6. From germline, CDR1 is MDHEN and CDR2 SYDVKM. This CDR3 is built from 16 residues. DNA for the CDR3: TGTGCCAGCAGTTTCCCTCTAGCGGGGGTTCAAGAGACCCAGTACTTC. It translates to CASSFPLAGVQETQYF.

V is TRBV11-2 and J is TRBJ2-7, with 7 bases fitting TRBD2. The CDR3 is 14 amino acids. Germline values: CDR1 SGHAT, CDR2 FQNNGV. Trimming at V came to 7 bases and at J to 3 bases, leaving 9 bases not matched to a gene. This chain's CDR3 is CASTLGGGSYEQYF. CDR3 nucleotides: TGTGCCAGCACCTTGGGGGGGGGGAGCTACGAGCAGTACTTC. The entire variable domain, with the rest obtained from reference TRBV11-2 and TRBJ2-7, is as follows: EAGVAQSPRYKIIEKRQSVAFWCNPISGHATLYWYQQILGQGPKLLIQFQNNGVVDDSQLPKDRFSAERLKGVDSTLKIQPAKLEDSAVYLCASTLGGGSYEQYFGPGTRLTVT.

V and J are TRBV3-1 and TRBJ2-3; 7 positions match TRBD2. Trimming cost V 0 bases and J 8 bases; bases outside gene matches: 2. Germline V lookup: CDR1 LGHDT, CDR2 YNNKEL (reference sequence). This CDR3 is built from 13 residues. DNA for the CDR3: TGTGCCAGCAGCCAAGAGTGGGGGGGTACGCAGTATTTT. This sequence encodes CASSQEWGGTQYF.

This clonotype was counted many times. This chain connects TRBV9 to TRBJ2-5, with D unclear. This CDR3 spans 14 amino acids. Trimming stripped 0 bases from V and 1 base from J, with 7 bases between. The germline CDR1 and CDR2 sequences are SGDLS and YYNGEE. The CDR3 loop reads CASSVGVAQETQYF. DNA for the CDR3: TGTGCCAGCAGCGTAGGTGTGGCCCAAGAGACCCAGTACTTC.

This rearrangement joins TRBV7-9 to TRBJ1-2; D unresolved. This CDR3 spans 15 amino acids. Deletions cut 7 bases from V and 7 bases from J, with 22 bases between. Germline V CDR1 and CDR2: SEHNR, FQNEAQ (reference sequence). DNA for the CDR3: TGTGCCAGCACCCTCTCGACGGCCTTATGGGGTGGCTACACCTTC. This gives the protein CASTLSTALWGGYTF.

The V gene is TRBV28, the J gene TRBJ1-1; a possible D gene is TRBD1 (5 bases). The V end was cut by 2 bases, the J end by 3 bases, with 16 bases between. CDR1 is MDHEN and CDR2 is SYDVKM in the germline V gene. The CDR3 has 16 residues. The CDR3 bases are TGTGCCAGCAGTTTACGGCAGGGTGGGACGTACACTGAAGCTTTCTTT. Protein: CASSLRQGGTYTEAFF.

The V gene is TRBV28, the J gene TRBJ1-5; 8 positions match TRBD1. Germline CDR1 reads MDHEN; CDR2 reads SYDVKM. The CDR3 sequence is 19 residues long. V dropped 2 bases and J dropped 0; count of bases not matched to a gene: 12. The CDR3 protein is CASSLVGWDRSYSNQPQHF. The CDR3 coding sequence is TGTGCCAGCAGTTTAGTCGGTTGGGACAGGAGCTATAGCAATCAGCCCCAGCATTTT.

This clonotype was seen ten or more times. The chain recombines TRBV7-8 with TRBJ2-7; 10 positions match TRBD1. Losses at the gene ends were 5 bases for V and 6 bases for J; bases not matched to a gene: 4. The CDR3 is 13 residues long. Germline lookup yields CDR1 SGHVS and CDR2 FQNEAQ. CDR3 region: CASSTRDRGEQYF. Written as DNA, the CDR3 is TGTGCCAGCAGCACCCGGGACAGGGGCGAGCAGTACTTC.